What follows is one TCR beta chain and its context. Its matching antigen is unknown. The data derive from a study of identifying expanded T cells in peripheral blood. Study results and limitations: Variance in clone template counts between roughly 2-week samples significantly increased with total template count across all healthy donors.

During the collection period, no donor immune events like infections were recorded. Germline CDR1 MDHEN, CDR2 SYDVKM. J gave up 4 bases and V 2 bases, and 6 bases lay outside the gene matches. The CDR3 sequence is 15 residues long. The protocol was immunoSEQ multiplex PCR, while the TCRdb copy is restricted to in-frame clones and leaves out a portion. The table has around 90,000 clones, roughly 88% seen once. The V call is TRBV28, the J call TRBJ2-5; 8 bases fit TRBD1. The sample taken for sequencing was blood. The sequence was obtained from a person between 18 and 70 years old in good health. CDR3 sequence: CASSLGGQGAETQYF. The CDR3 nucleotides read TGTGCCAGCAGTTTAGGGGGGCAGGGGGCAGAGACCCAGTACTTC. Variable domain in full (rest from reference TRBV28 and TRBJ2-5): DVKVTQSSRYLVKRTGEKVFLECVQDMDHENMFWYRQDPGLGLRLIYFSYDVKMKEKGDIPEGYSVSREKKERFSLILESASTNQTSMYLCASSLGGQGAETQYFGPGTRLLVL.